One sample yielded the 12 T cell receptor beta chains listed below, sequenced in a study of shared T cell receptors in the human thymus. Data came from immunoSEQ multiplex PCR; TCRdb stores just in-frame clones and leaves some out. The sample yields about 660,000 clones, around nine tenths seen once. The same sample was also studied in work on human thymus T cells.

Sequencing was carried out using thymocytes. These receptor sequences come from a boy in the first two years of life with a congenital heart defect.

The gene calls are TRBV9 and TRBJ2-1, with 8 positions matching TRBD2. CDR1 SGDLS and CDR2 YYNGEE come from the germline V gene. The CDR3 contains 17 residues. V lost 4 bases to trimming and J lost 7 bases; unmatched junction nucleotides: 16. The CDR3 protein is CASSSKGPGRASNEQFF. The CDR3 DNA follows: TGTGCCAGCAGCTCTAAAGGCCCCGGGAGGGCCTCTAATGAGCAGTTCTTC.

The CDR3 reads CASSQGAIESTDTQYF. In DNA form, the CDR3 reads TGCGCCAGCAGCCAAGGAGCTATCGAAAGCACAGATACGCAGTATTTT. The rearrangement uses TRBV10-2 and TRBJ2-3; no clear D gene. V was cut by 6 bases and J by 0 bases, with 16 bases left in between. Germline CDR1 reads WSHSY; CDR2 reads SAAADI. The CDR3 has 16 residues.

The chain has TRBV4-3 and TRBJ2-1, with D possibly matching TRBD2 (6 bases). The germline gives CDR1 LGHNA, CDR2 YSLEER. The CDR3 consists of 14 residues. Trimming removed 4 bases from V and 6 bases from J, with 13 bases in between. This chain's CDR3 is CASSPPGTPNEQFF. The CDR3 DNA reads as TGCGCCAGCAGCCCCCCCGGGACTCCCAATGAGCAGTTCTTC.

This clone is a singleton in its sample. The V call is TRBV6-4, the J call TRBJ2-3; D is unclear. V shed 5 bases and J shed 0 bases, with 6 bases lying between them. Germline assignment: CDR1 MRHNA and CDR2 SNTAGT. The CDR3 contains 13 residues. The CDR3 loop is CASSPGSTDTQYF. DNA for the CDR3: TGTGCCAGCAGTCCCGGGAGCACAGATACGCAGTATTTT.

This clone has a single count. V is TRBV18 and J is TRBJ2-3; TRBD2 aligns across 13 bases. J was trimmed by 4 bases and V by 1 base; bases with no gene match: 14. Per the germline V gene, CDR1 is KGHSH and CDR2 is LQKENI. CDR3 length: 20 residues. The CDR3 loop reads CASSPLDDRTSGSRADTQYF. The CDR3 DNA reads as TGTGCCAGCTCACCACTAGATGACAGGACTAGCGGGAGTAGGGCAGATACGCAGTATTTT.

This chain joins TRBV9 and TRBJ2-1; maybe TRBD1 (6 bases). Germline CDR1 is SGDLS and CDR2 is YYNGEE. This CDR3 is 15 amino acids long. The germline V and J ends were trimmed by 3 bases and 4 bases, with 14 bases remaining between them. The CDR3 region has the DNA TGTGCCAGCAGCGGTAGTTGGGGGCAATACAATGAGCAGTTCTTC. This gives the protein CASSGSWGQYNEQFF.

This clone was seen a handful of times. The chain has TRBV25-1 and TRBJ2-3; perhaps TRBD2 as D (6 bases). Per germline, CDR1 MGHDK and CDR2 SYGVNS. V lost 4 bases and J lost 3, with 8 bases in between. CDR3 length: 13 residues. The CDR3 region has the DNA TGTGCCAGCAGTGCGAGCGGGACAGATACGCAGTATTTT. Its translation is CASSASGTDTQYF.

J is TRBJ2-7 and V is TRBV7-9; TRBD1 is a possible D gene (7 bases). This CDR3 spans 14 amino acids. Germline V gives CDR1 SEHNR, CDR2 FQNEAQ (reference sequence). The V end was cut by 7 bases, the J end by 3 bases, with 16 bases between. CDR3 in DNA: TGTGCCAGCAACCAGGGGGAGGAAGGCTACGAGCAGTACTTC. Translating it yields CASNQGEEGYEQYF.

The chain carries TRBV11-1 and TRBJ1-5; TRBD1 aligns across 8 bases. Trimming at V came to 5 bases and at J to 4 bases, leaving 7 bases not matched to a gene. This CDR3 is 15 amino acids long. Germline lookup yields CDR1 SGHAT and CDR2 FQDESV (reference sequence). The CDR3 protein is CASSPTRQGNQPQHF. The DNA of the CDR3 is TGTGCCAGCAGCCCTACCCGACAGGGGAATCAGCCCCAGCATTTT.

This clone appeared a single time. V and J are TRBV19 and TRBJ2-6; tentative D call: TRBD2 (5 bases). V shed 6 bases and J shed 1 base, with 13 bases lying between them. Germline V gene lookup returns CDR1 LNHDA and CDR2 SQIVND (reference sequence). CDR3 length: 16 amino acids. The CDR3 DNA sequence: TGTGCCAGTAGCGGGAAAGGGCTGTCTGGGGCCAACGTCCTGACTTTC. Protein sequence: CASSGKGLSGANVLTF.

The chain employs TRBV28 and TRBJ1-2; 7 bases agree with TRBD1. The CDR3 is made up of 16 amino acids. The germline V gene has CDR1 MDHEN and CDR2 SYDVKM. J lost 4 bases, V lost 5 bases, and 13 bases had no gene match. The CDR3 loop is CASSVVRTGTVYGYTF. The CDR3 nucleotides are TGTGCCAGCAGTGTCGTACGTACCGGGACAGTCTATGGCTACACCTTC.

The rearrangement uses TRBV27 and TRBJ2-7; 9 bases are shared with TRBD2. Germline CDR1 and CDR2: MNHEY and SMNVEV (reference sequence). The CDR3 consists of 20 residues. V lost 7 bases, J lost 2 bases, and 24 bases stayed unmatched. In nucleotides, the CDR3 is TGTGCCAGCACCCTTAAAGGGGAATTCGGGACTAGCAGAAACACCTACGAGCAGTACTTC. It translates to CASTLKGEFGTSRNTYEQYF.